Reported below is one T cell receptor beta chain. Its specific antigen is unknown. Nothing much larger sits one base from this clone, and base qualities are not available. Receptors were amplified or captured by PCR. Sequencing was performed on an Illumina HiSeq 2500. To reduce PCR and sequencing biases, unique molecular identifiers were incorporated into the TCR beta cDNA libraries. Every 1 to 10 million input T cells yielded 500,000 or so cDNA molecules, meaning each molecule approximated one T cell. The patient libraries were prepared and sequenced using the same protocol as the earlier healthy control dataset. Within a given batch, samples were prepared together, multiplexed and sequenced on the same HiSeq lane. The paper's processing steps were these. Raw barcoded reads were processed with MIGEC, discarding single-read molecular identifier groups before consensus assembly and CDR3 extraction. VDJtools was used for post-analysis of the clonotype tables, and diversity was normalized by down-sampling every dataset to the size of the smallest sample. Repertoire overlap clustering matched CDR3 amino acid but not nucleotide sequences to correct batch-related cross-sample contamination. TCRdb trimmed public reads at Q25 via fastp, called clones via MiXCR and kept in-frame beta chains. Merged by CDR3 protein, the rows form single entries marked with the most common genes and DNA. TCRdb's processing, not the study's, gives the V and J calls here. The sample contains over 150,000 distinct CDR3 sequences, roughly 40% of them found a single time. The ten largest make up 25% to 35% of the sample.

The time point label, as the study defines it: second blood draw from one MS patient after hematopoietic stem cell transplantation. TCR beta repertoires were profiled from peripheral blood of roughly twelve young patients with multiple sclerosis to demonstrate the VDJtools post-analysis software. The multiple sclerosis patients were children and adolescents ranging in age from roughly 6 to 15 years. A distance of 7 bases separates the germline ends of V and J, which lose 3 bases and 7 bases respectively. The CDR3 sequence holds 12 residues, the cysteine and phenylalanine included. The CDR3 DNA has 36 bases and is translated from base 1. The data derive from a study of post-analysis software for immune sequencing data (dated by TCRdb to 2015 to 2017). Notes on the research overall: Disease courses on record covered relapsing-remitting, secondary progressive and progressive-relapsing multiple sclerosis, though some patients had no subtype annotation. The patient repertoires were compared against 11 previously published healthy control repertoires obtained from donors aged about 6 to 27 years. A subset of samples was prepared in parallel using single-end sample barcoding, then pooled and co-amplified after Illumina adapter ligation. Paper-wide results and their limitations: Direct clustering with F measure revealed strong co-clustering of samples prepared in the same batch, which led to a batch-effect correction. The control group was slightly older than the multiple sclerosis patient group. Multiple sclerosis patients had significantly lower normalized Chao1 diversity than controls, a result that suggests substantial peripheral T-cell clonal expansion. Patients showed significantly higher frequencies than controls for a handful of TRBV segments, among them TRBV5-6, TRBV5-1 and TRBV20-1.

The chain links TRBV12-3 or TRBV12-4 with TRBJ2-1, with no reliable assignment of the D segment. This TCR derives from a girl between 10 and 17 years old with multiple sclerosis. Donor details come from another sample of the same person, matched by shared clones. The input for sequencing was blood, taken after autologous hematopoietic stem cell transplantation. CDR3 protein: CASSLKRNEQFF. The DNA sequence is TGTGCCAGCAGTTTGAAAAGGAATGAGCAGTTCTTC.